Listed here are 19 T cell receptor beta chains from one sample, sequenced in a study of cytomegalovirus exposure and HLA in healthy donors. PCR employed 60 Vbeta and 13 Jbeta primers. The method was immunoSEQ multiplex PCR; TCRdb's version includes in-frame clones alone and lacks a portion of them. The sample includes roughly 200,000 clones, about 88% of them seen just once. Sequenced input: PBMCs. The receptor set was obtained from a woman in her thirties in good health and CMV-seronegative.

V and J are TRBV29-1 and TRBJ2-7; unclear D gene. This CDR3 is 11 amino acids long. Trimming took 5 bases from V and 1 from J, leaving 6 bases between them. Germline assignment: CDR1 SQVTM and CDR2 ANQGSEA. As DNA, the CDR3 is TGCAGCGTTTTCGTTTCCTACGAGCAGTACTTC. As protein: CSVFVSYEQYF.

This clone was observed a handful of times. The V gene is TRBV29-1, the J gene TRBJ2-7, with a tentative D call TRBD2 (5 bases). Trimming stripped 6 bases from V and 4 bases from J, with 10 bases between. Germline CDR1 reads SQVTM; CDR2 reads ANQGSEA. This CDR3 region has 11 residues. The CDR3 bases are TGCAGCGTCGAGGGAAGATACGAGCAGTACTTC. It encodes CSVEGRYEQYF.

The chain has TRBV14 and TRBJ1-2, with D perhaps TRBD1 (6 bases). In germline, CDR1 is SGHDN, CDR2 FVKESK. Trimming shortened V by 2 bases and J by 7 bases, and 17 bases separated the two germline ends. This CDR3 region has 15 residues. The CDR3, as DNA: TGTGCCAGCAGCCAACGGGACACCAAACGGCGTGGCTACACCTTC. This translates into CASSQRDTKRRGYTF.

This chain connects TRBV6-6 to TRBJ2-7; 8 bases align to TRBD1. The V gene end was trimmed by 5 bases and the J gene end by 2 bases; junction bases not matched to a gene: 8. This CDR3 comprises 15 residues. CDR1 is MNHNY and CDR2 is SVGAGI in the germline V gene (reference sequence). The CDR3 DNA is TGTGCCAGCAGTCTCTCCGGGACAGGACCCTACGAGCAGTACTTC. Translation gives CASSLSGTGPYEQYF.

The gene calls are TRBV7-6 and TRBJ1-5; TRBD1 matches at 10 bases. The length of the CDR3 is 17 residues. J gave up 5 bases and V 5 bases, and 12 bases lay outside the gene matches. Germline V gene sequence: CDR1 SGHVS, CDR2 FNYEAQ. The CDR3 reads CASSPIVGQGNDQPQHF. Written as DNA, the CDR3 is TGTGCCAGCAGCCCAATAGTGGGACAGGGGAATGATCAGCCCCAGCATTTT.

This clone came up a few times. V gene TRBV5-1 combines with J gene TRBJ1-2, with D unresolved. The germline V gene has CDR1 SGHRS and CDR2 YFSETQ. Deletions cut 2 bases from V and 1 base from J, with 6 bases between. The CDR3 has 13 amino acids. The CDR3 DNA is TGCGCCAGCAGCTTTCCGGGTAACTATGGCTACACCTTC. As protein: CASSFPGNYGYTF.

This rearrangement joins TRBV6-1 to TRBJ1-2, with D unclear. Germline CDR1 reads MNHNS; CDR2 reads SASEGT. This CDR3 spans 13 amino acids. The ends were cut back, 1 base at V and 5 bases at J, with 8 bases in the middle. CDR3 sequence: CASSEGLNYGYTF. CDR3 nucleotide sequence: TGTGCCAGCAGTGAAGGACTGAATTATGGCTACACCTTC.

J is TRBJ2-3 and V is TRBV6-5; TRBD1 agrees at 7 bases. This CDR3 contains 14 residues. The J segment lost 4 bases and the V segment lost 10 bases, leaving 11 bases of the junction unmatched. Germline assignment: CDR1 MNHEY and CDR2 SVGAGI. CDR3 coding DNA: TGTGCCACCGCCCGAGGGGGCGCCGCAGATACGCAGTATTTT. Amino acid sequence: CATARGGAADTQYF.

In DNA form, the CDR3 reads TGCAGCGGGGAGGAGGATACGCAGTATTTT. It translates to CSGEEDTQYF. The chain uses TRBV29-1 and TRBJ2-3; weak D call: TRBD2 (6 bases). The V gene lost 7 bases and the J gene lost 6 bases, with 8 bases spanning the gap. There are 10 residues in the CDR3. Germline CDR1 SQVTM, CDR2 ANQGSEA.

The V call is TRBV4-2, the J call TRBJ2-6; the D is unclear. V lost 0 bases to trimming and J lost 0 bases, with 9 bases between them. This CDR3 contains 17 residues. Per the germline V gene, CDR1 is LGHNA and CDR2 is YNFKEQ. The CDR3 DNA reads TGTGCCAGCAGCCAAGAAGACTCGAGCTCTGGGGCCAACGTCCTGACTTTC. It is translated as CASSQEDSSSGANVLTF.

The V call is TRBV18, the J call TRBJ2-3; TRBD1 matches at 7 bases. The CDR3 totals 16 residues. Looked up from germline, CDR1 is KGHSH and CDR2 is LQKENI. V lost 3 bases and J lost 2; bases outside the gene matches: 8. CDR3 DNA: TGTGCCAGCTCACCCGGACAGGCGTCTTTCACAGATACGCAGTATTTT. Residues: CASSPGQASFTDTQYF.

The rearrangement joins TRBV4-2 to TRBJ2-7; possibly TRBD1 for D (6 bases). Germline values: CDR1 LGHNA, CDR2 YNFKEQ. The V end lost 3 bases, the J end lost 2 bases, and 14 bases lay between the germline ends. The CDR3 loop spans 15 amino acids. Here the CDR3 DNA reads TGTGCCAGCAGCCAGACTTTGGACAGCCCCTACGAGCAGTACTTC. Its protein is CASSQTLDSPYEQYF.

This sequence joins TRBV21-1 and TRBJ2-1; the table's D call, TRBD2, has no DNA check behind it. TRBV21-1 constitutes a pseudogene. The CDR3 is 16 amino acids. The CDR3 nucleotides are TGTGCCAGCAGCCGACGGCGGGGGAGCTCCTACAATGAGCAGTTCTTC. This translates into CASSRRRGSSYNEQFF.

There are a few counts of this clone. This chain joins TRBV2 and TRBJ2-3; weak D call: TRBD2 (5 bases). The CDR3 consists of 12 residues. The germline CDR1 and CDR2 sequences are SNHLY and FYNNEI. V shed 8 bases and J shed 3 bases, with 9 bases lying between them. This CDR3 is CASYRRTDTQYF. CDR3 nucleotide sequence: TGTGCCAGCTATCGGAGGACAGATACGCAGTATTTT.

The gene calls are TRBV27 and TRBJ2-1; 9 bases map to TRBD2. Germline V gives CDR1 MNHEY, CDR2 SMNVEV (reference sequence). The trim removed 2 bases at V and 8 bases at J, leaving 19 bases unmatched. This CDR3 region has 19 residues. This chain's CDR3 is CASSLQAPQYSGSVHEQFF. The CDR3, as DNA: TGTGCCAGCAGTTTACAGGCCCCCCAATATAGCGGGAGCGTCCATGAGCAGTTCTTC.

This clone was seen just once. CDR3 sequence (DNA): TGTGCCAGCAGCGTAGGAGGCGGGAGGATAGTCGGGGAGCTGTTTTTT. It is translated as CASSVGGGRIVGELFF. V gene TRBV9 combines with J gene TRBJ2-2; 8 bases map to TRBD2. Germline lookup yields CDR1 SGDLS and CDR2 YYNGEE. The CDR3 consists of 16 residues. The ends lost 0 bases at V and 7 bases at J; junction bases unmatched: 8.

V gene TRBV5-1 combines with J gene TRBJ1-1; D remains ambiguous. The CDR3 totals 13 residues. Germline CDR1 and CDR2: SGHRS and YFSETQ. V lost 2 bases to trimming and J lost 1 base, with 6 bases between them. The CDR3 nucleotides are TGCGCCAGCAGCTTTGGGCCGAACACTGAAGCTTTCTTT. It yields the protein CASSFGPNTEAFF.

This chain connects TRBV25-1 to TRBJ2-1; 10 bases are shared with TRBD1. The V and J ends lost 7 bases and 5 bases, in that order; junction bases with no gene match: 2. This CDR3 spans 13 amino acids. Looked up from germline, CDR1 is MGHDK and CDR2 is SYGVNS. The CDR3 region has the DNA TGTGCCAGCAAGGGACAGGGGCACAATGAGCAGTTCTTC. Translated, it gives CASKGQGHNEQFF.

The chain is built from TRBV7-8 and TRBJ2-1; D is possibly TRBD1 (6 bases). This CDR3 contains 15 residues. V was shortened by 1 base and J by 0 bases, with 7 bases between the two germline ends. Looked up from germline, CDR1 is SGHVS and CDR2 is FQNEAQ. The CDR3 reads CASSLVGGSYNEQFF. The CDR3 DNA reads TGTGCCAGCAGCTTAGTAGGGGGCTCCTACAATGAGCAGTTCTTC.